Each of the 17 T cell receptor beta chains below was sequenced from the same sample in a study of blood T cell repertoires in COVID-19 (dated by TCRdb to 2020 to 2022). Library creation used the immunoSEQ multiplex PCR assay. TCRdb mirrors the immuneACCESS table, restricted to in-frame sequences. Some clones are absent from its copies; in checked studies, under half trace to an unresolved V gene, and the reason for the others is unknown. The sample records roughly 70,000 clones, just under 80% of which are singletons. The biggest ten clones account for more than 9.5% of the sample. Sequenced: peripheral blood. The receptors stem from a human donor in a cohort sampled during active COVID-19.

This chain links TRBV7-2 with TRBJ2-1; 7 nucleotides match TRBD2. The CDR3 totals 16 residues. J gave up 3 bases and V 1 base, and 6 bases lay outside the gene matches. In germline, CDR1 is SGHTA, CDR2 FQGNSA. This CDR3 reads CASSLEVSGYYNEQFF. The CDR3 DNA sequence: TGTGCCAGCAGCTTAGAGGTTAGCGGGTACTACAATGAGCAGTTCTTC.

This clone was picked up a small number of times. V and J are TRBV20-1 and TRBJ1-2; unclear D gene. The CDR3 contains 15 residues. Germline V gene lookup returns CDR1 DFQATT and CDR2 SNEGSKA (reference sequence). The V end lost 6 bases, the J end lost 2 bases, and 19 bases lay between the germline ends. The CDR3 DNA follows: TGCAGTGCAAGTAATCAAGGCCTAGCCAACTATGGCTACACCTTC. Amino acids: CSASNQGLANYGYTF.

The chain joins TRBV4-3 to TRBJ2-4, with 9 bases that match TRBD2. The V gene end was trimmed by 3 bases and the J gene end by 6 bases; junction bases not matched to a gene: 21. CDR3 length: 20 residues. From germline, CDR1 is LGHNA and CDR2 YSLEER. The CDR3 protein is CASSHNVPGLATPTLNIQYF. For the CDR3, the DNA is TGCGCCAGCAGCCATAACGTGCCGGGACTAGCCACCCCCACTTTAAACATTCAGTACTTC.

The chain combines TRBV6-5 with TRBJ2-3, with TRBD1 matching 11 bases. In germline, CDR1 is MNHEY, CDR2 SVGAGI. CDR3 length: 15 amino acids. The V gene end was trimmed by 6 bases and the J gene end by 6 bases; junction bases not matched to a gene: 8. The CDR3 nucleotides are TGTGCCAGCAGCCGGACAGGGGGCAGGTCCGATACGCAGTATTTT. The encoded protein is CASSRTGGRSDTQYF.

This clone has more than one count but fewer than ten. V and J are TRBV4-1 and TRBJ1-1, with a possible D match to TRBD1 (6 bases). Trimming removed 2 bases at V and 1 base at J, with 14 bases between. Germline V gene sequence: CDR1 MGHRA, CDR2 YSYEKL. The CDR3 runs to 16 residues. CDR3 nucleotide sequence: TGCGCCAGCAGCCAACTGGTGGGGGCTGGGAACACTGAAGCTTTCTTT. Its translation is CASSQLVGAGNTEAFF.

The chain combines TRBV4-1 with TRBJ1-1; no definite D call. This CDR3 has 12 amino acids. Per germline, CDR1 MGHRA and CDR2 YSYEKL. With 1 base removed from V and 6 bases from J, the gap between germline ends came to 6 bases. CDR3 loop: CASSQVGAEAFF. In nucleotides, the CDR3 is TGCGCCAGCAGCCAAGTGGGCGCTGAAGCTTTCTTT.

This chain joins TRBV10-3 and TRBJ1-1; TRBD1 agrees at 8 bases. Trimming took 2 bases from V and 1 from J; bases not matched to a gene: 3. In germline, CDR1 is ENHRY, CDR2 SYGVKD. The CDR3 totals 15 residues. CDR3 residues: CAISETGQGNTEAFF. Here the CDR3 DNA reads TGTGCCATCAGTGAGACAGGACAGGGGAACACTGAAGCTTTCTTT.

This chain links TRBV7-3 with TRBJ2-6; unclear D gene. The length of the CDR3 is 15 residues. The germline V gene has CDR1 SGHTA and CDR2 FQGTGA. V dropped 5 bases and J dropped 0 bases, with 8 bases sitting between them. DNA of the CDR3: TGTGCCAGCAGCAAACAGCTCTCTGGGGCCAACGTCCTGACTTTC. It is translated as CASSKQLSGANVLTF.

This chain uses TRBV15 with TRBJ2-3; 7 positions match TRBD1. Germline CDR1 and CDR2: LNHNV and YYDKDF (reference sequence). The CDR3 is made up of 14 amino acids. V lost 8 bases, J lost 2 bases, and 7 bases stayed unmatched. The CDR3 sequence: CATGVGQATDTQYF. The CDR3 DNA follows: TGTGCCACCGGAGTCGGACAGGCCACAGATACGCAGTATTTT. The full variable domain, its missing parts supplied by reference TRBV15 and TRBJ2-3, is DAMVIQNPRYQVTQFGKPVTLSCSQTLNHNVMYWYQQKSSQAPKLLFHYYDKDFNNEADTPDNFQSRRPNTSFCFLDIRSPGLGDTAMYLCATGVGQATDTQYFGPGTRLTVL.

The chain recombines TRBV7-8 with TRBJ1-1; 7 bases are a match to TRBD1. Germline V CDR1 and CDR2: SGHVS, FQNEAQ. The CDR3 sequence is 14 residues long. V gave up 5 bases and J gave up 4 bases; unmatched junction bases: 7. The CDR3 here is CASSLTAGGTEAFF. The CDR3 coding sequence is TGTGCCAGCAGCCTAACCGCAGGGGGCACTGAAGCTTTCTTT.

V and J are TRBV10-1 and TRBJ2-7; 10 bases line up with TRBD1. The CDR3 totals 15 residues. The V and J ends lost 3 bases and 3 bases, in that order; junction bases with no gene match: 5. Germline V lookup: CDR1 WNHNN, CDR2 SYGVQD (reference sequence). CDR3 in amino acids: CASSDLGTGVYEQYF. CDR3 coding DNA: TGCGCCAGCAGTGACCTGGGGACAGGGGTCTACGAGCAGTACTTC.

This chain uses TRBV5-4 with TRBJ2-1; possibly TRBD2 for D (5 bases). Per the germline V gene, CDR1 is SGHNT and CDR2 is YYREEE (reference sequence). This CDR3 spans 14 amino acids. Trimming took 1 base from V and 2 from J, leaving 7 bases between them. The CDR3 DNA reads as TGTGCCAGCAGCTTGTTGGGAGCCTACAATGAGCAGTTCTTC. It codes for CASSLLGAYNEQFF.

The chain joins TRBV5-5 to TRBJ2-5, with D unresolved. The V and J ends lost 0 bases and 5 bases respectively, with 8 bases between them. The CDR3 totals 13 residues. Germline V gene data show CDR1 as SGHKS and CDR2 as YYEKEE (reference sequence). The CDR3 loop is CASSLAQQETQYF. The CDR3 nucleotides read TGTGCCAGCAGCTTGGCCCAACAGGAGACCCAGTACTTC.

The J gene is TRBJ2-5, the V gene TRBV27, with D perhaps matching TRBD1 (6 bases). The CDR3 spans 15 residues. V gave up 0 bases and J gave up 6 bases, with 14 bases separating them. Germline V CDR1 and CDR2: MNHEY, SMNVEV (reference sequence). The CDR3 sequence: CASSLSPGAGKTQYF. The CDR3, as DNA: TGTGCCAGCAGTTTATCGCCAGGGGCAGGAAAGACCCAGTACTTC.

The chain uses TRBV5-1 and TRBJ2-7; perhaps TRBD1 as D (5 bases). Between the trimmed V and J ends, which lost 4 bases and 4 bases, there was a span of 15 bases. The CDR3 runs 14 residues. The V gene's germline CDR1 is SGHRS and CDR2 YFSETQ. The CDR3 nucleotides read TGCGCCAGCAGCCGACAGATCCCCCCGTACGAGCAGTACTTC. Protein sequence: CASSRQIPPYEQYF.

The chain recombines TRBV11-3 with TRBJ2-7, with 9 bases matching TRBD2. V gave up 5 bases and J gave up 5 bases; unmatched junction bases: 7. The CDR3 is 14 amino acids. CDR1 and CDR2 from the germline V gene are SGHNT and YENEEA. The CDR3 here is CASSVSSGTDEQYF. CDR3 bases: TGTGCCAGCAGCGTCTCTAGCGGGACCGACGAGCAGTACTTC.

The chain couples TRBV29-1 to TRBJ1-2, with D perhaps TRBD1 (5 bases). This CDR3 spans 12 amino acids. CDR1 is SQVTM and CDR2 is ANQGSEA in the germline V gene. V was clipped by 3 bases and J by 8 bases, with 13 bases between them. The CDR3 here is CSVDAGMGGYTF. The CDR3 DNA reads as TGCAGCGTTGATGCAGGGATGGGCGGCTACACCTTC. The whole variable domain, remainder taken from reference TRBV29-1 and TRBJ1-2, is SAVISQKPSRDICQRGTSLTIQCQVDSQVTMMFWYRQQPGQSLTLIATANQGSEATYESGFVIDKFPISRPNLTFSTLTVSNMSPEDSSIYLCSVDAGMGGYTFGSGTRLTVV.